Below are 21 T cell receptor beta chains sequenced from a single sample in a study of shared clonotypes between healthy human individuals. TCRdb keeps only in-frame clones here, not all; method: immunoSEQ multiplex PCR. The sample carries roughly 2,000,000 clones, just over 90% recorded once. It was CD45RO-negative cells, positively selected for CCR7, that made up naive CD8 cells, with terminally differentiated effector memory CD45RA+ cells excluded. Source material: naive CD8+ T cells from PBMCs. These receptors originate from a young man in good health. Some clones in this sample may be carry-over from other donors' samples.

This clone showed up just once. The chain uses TRBV19 and TRBJ2-7, with TRBD2 matching 8 bases. Germline assignment: CDR1 LNHDA and CDR2 SQIVND (reference sequence). The CDR3 runs 13 residues. V lost 10 bases and J lost 5; bases outside the gene matches: 10. The CDR3 DNA is TGTGCCACCTCCCGGGGGGGCCTGGACGAGCAGTACTTC. Amino acid sequence: CATSRGGLDEQYF.

V usage is TRBV7-6 and J usage is TRBJ1-2; 9 bases are shared with TRBD1. The V gene end was trimmed by 6 bases and the J gene end by 4 bases; junction bases not matched to a gene: 18. This CDR3 region has 18 residues. Germline V gene data show CDR1 as SGHVS and CDR2 as FNYEAQ. The CDR3 protein is CASSPTEVDRGLPYGYTF. CDR3 nucleotides: TGTGCCAGCAGTCCTACCGAGGTGGACAGGGGCCTTCCCTATGGCTACACCTTC. The full variable domain, its missing parts supplied by reference TRBV7-6 and TRBJ1-2, is GAGVSQSPRYKVTKRGQDVALRCDPISGHVSLYWYRQALGQGPEFLTYFNYEAQQDKSGLPNDRFSAERPEGSISTLTIQRTEQRDSAMYRCASSPTEVDRGLPYGYTFGSGTRLTVV.

The chain is built from TRBV27 and TRBJ1-4; D call uncertain. CDR1 MNHEY and CDR2 SMNVEV come from the germline V gene (reference sequence). The ends were cut back, 4 bases at V and 0 bases at J, with 6 bases in the middle. The CDR3 length is 14 residues. The CDR3 DNA follows: TGTGCCAGCAGTTACGATGCAACTAATGAAAAACTGTTTTTT. It yields the protein CASSYDATNEKLFF.

V is TRBV12-2 and J is TRBJ1-5. TRBV12-2 is a pseudogene locus. The CDR3 extends over 18 amino acids. The CDR3 loop is CASRLAGVSGEPNQPQHF. Written as DNA, the CDR3 is TGTGCAAGTCGCTTAGCGGGGGTATCTGGTGAACCCAATCAGCCCCAGCATTTT.

The genes are TRBV10-2 and TRBJ2-6; D is possibly TRBD1 (6 bases). Germline V CDR1 and CDR2: WSHSY, SAAADI. V dropped 6 bases and J dropped 1 base, with 13 bases sitting between them. This CDR3 spans 16 amino acids. The CDR3 region has the DNA TGCGCCAGCAGGGAAAGAACAGGGTCTGGGGCCAACGTCCTGACTTTC. Protein: CASRERTGSGANVLTF.

The rearrangement uses TRBV11-2 and TRBJ2-3; 11 positions agree with TRBD2. This CDR3 contains 17 residues. Germline V gene lookup returns CDR1 SGHAT and CDR2 FQNNGV. The V and J ends lost 0 bases and 3 bases, in that order; junction bases with no gene match: 5. The CDR3 loop reads CASSLDPASGRTDTQYF. CDR3 in DNA: TGTGCCAGCAGCTTAGATCCTGCTAGCGGGAGGACAGATACGCAGTATTTT.

This chain links TRBV9 with TRBJ2-7; D call uncertain. There are 16 residues in the CDR3. Trimming shortened V by 0 bases and J by 7 bases, and 20 bases separated the two germline ends. The germline V gene has CDR1 SGDLS and CDR2 YYNGEE. CDR3 sequence: CASSVEENSPPWEQYF. The CDR3 DNA reads as TGTGCCAGCAGCGTAGAGGAGAACTCTCCACCTTGGGAGCAGTACTTC.

This clone was counted once. The same CDR3 is also encoded by other DNA sequences in this sample. V and J are TRBV7-9 and TRBJ2-3; weak D call: TRBD1 (6 bases). CDR1 and CDR2 (germline): SEHNR, FQNEAQ (reference sequence). V was clipped by 5 bases and J by 2 bases, with 11 bases between them. CDR3 length equals 14 residues. CDR3 in DNA: TGTGCCAGCAGCCCTGGGGGCCTCACAGATACGCAGTATTTT. Translating it yields CASSPGGLTDTQYF. The full variable domain, completed using reference TRBV7-9 and TRBJ2-3, is DTGVSQNPRHKITKRGQNVTFRCDPISEHNRLYWYRQTLGQGPEFLTYFQNEAQLEKSRLLSDRFSAERPKGSFSTLEIQRTEQGDSAMYLCASSPGGLTDTQYFGPGTRLTVL.

J is TRBJ2-1 and V is TRBV13; D possibly corresponds to TRBD1 (6 bases). V lost 5 bases, J lost 9 bases, and 8 bases lay in between. Looked up from germline, CDR1 is PRHDT and CDR2 is FYEKMQ (reference sequence). The CDR3 is 11 residues long. The CDR3 bases are TGTGCCAGCAGCCAGGGGAGTGAGCAGTTCTTC. Protein product: CASSQGSEQFF.

The chain couples TRBV27 to TRBJ2-5; the D call may be TRBD1 or TRBD2 (5 bases each). Trimming cost V 4 bases and J 4 bases, with 16 bases left between them. The CDR3 is 15 amino acids. CDR1 is MNHEY and CDR2 is SMNVEV in the germline V gene (reference sequence). CDR3 nucleotides: TGTGCCAGCAGTTCGACCTGGCAGGGAGCAGAGACCCAGTACTTC. As protein: CASSSTWQGAETQYF.

The chain joins TRBV7-9 to TRBJ2-1; TRBD2 agrees at 10 bases. The CDR3 has 16 amino acids. V gave up 2 bases and J gave up 9 bases; unmatched junction bases: 10. Germline loops: CDR1 SEHNR, CDR2 FQNEAQ (reference sequence). The CDR3 nucleotides are TGTGCCAGCAGCTTATCCATCCCAGCGGGAGGGCGTGAGCAGTTCTTC. It encodes CASSLSIPAGGREQFF.

This clone was detected only a few times. The gene calls are TRBV4-1 and TRBJ1-1, with D maybe TRBD1 (6 bases). The germline gives CDR1 MGHRA, CDR2 YSYEKL. CDR3 length equals 16 residues. Trimming left V 1 base short and J 6 bases short, with 18 bases between. CDR3 DNA: TGCGCCAGCAGCCAAGGGTGGACGCAGGGGCCTTCTGAAGCTTTCTTT. Translated, it gives CASSQGWTQGPSEAFF.

This rearrangement joins TRBV7-6 to TRBJ2-3, with D possibly matching TRBD2 (5 bases). CDR1 is SGHVS, CDR2 FNYEAQ, per germline. This CDR3 is 13 amino acids long. V lost 2 bases to trimming and J lost 4 bases, with 7 bases between them. CDR3 sequence reads: CASSLLAPDTQYF. The CDR3 bases are TGTGCCAGCAGCTTACTAGCTCCAGATACGCAGTATTTT.

The chain carries TRBV4-2 and TRBJ1-6, with D perhaps matching TRBD1 (6 bases). CDR1 is LGHNA and CDR2 is YNFKEQ in the germline V gene. V lost 6 bases and J lost 7, with 16 bases in between. This CDR3 contains 15 residues. CDR3 loop: CASRDSGTANSPLHF. CDR3 nucleotides: TGTGCCAGCAGGGACAGCGGGACGGCGAATTCACCCCTCCACTTT.

The chain carries TRBV11-2 and TRBJ2-3; 11 bases are shared with TRBD1. The germline V gene encodes CDR1 SGHAT and CDR2 FQNNGV. With 5 bases clipped from V and 0 bases from J, the junction kept 10 bases outside the gene matches. The CDR3 has 18 amino acids. The chain's CDR3 is CASSPRPGTGGSTDTQYF. CDR3 sequence (DNA): TGTGCCAGCAGCCCACGTCCCGGGACAGGGGGGAGCACAGATACGCAGTATTTT. Drawing the rest from reference TRBV11-2 and TRBJ2-3, the complete variable domain is EAGVAQSPRYKIIEKRQSVAFWCNPISGHATLYWYQQILGQGPKLLIQFQNNGVVDDSQLPKDRFSAERLKGVDSTLKIQPAKLEDSAVYLCASSPRPGTGGSTDTQYFGPGTRLTVL.

This clone was picked up one time. V usage is TRBV7-8 and J usage is TRBJ1-5, with D perhaps matching TRBD1 (6 bases). This CDR3 spans 17 amino acids. Per germline, CDR1 SGHVS and CDR2 FQNEAQ. The V and J ends lost 5 bases and 3 bases respectively, with 20 bases between them. CDR3 amino acids: CASSGHRDTGYNQPQHF. CDR3 sequence (DNA): TGTGCCAGCAGCGGCCACCGGGACACCGGTTACAATCAGCCCCAGCATTTT.

V is TRBV10-1 and J is TRBJ1-4; the D gene is possibly TRBD1 (5 bases). CDR3 size: 15 residues. The V gene lost 5 bases and the J gene lost 3 bases, with 13 bases spanning the gap. Germline V lookup: CDR1 WNHNN, CDR2 SYGVQD (reference sequence). CDR3 DNA: TGCGCCAGCAGTCCAAGCAGGGATTCTAATGAAAAACTGTTTTTT. It yields the protein CASSPSRDSNEKLFF.

V and J are TRBV9 and TRBJ1-4, with D perhaps TRBD1 (6 bases). This CDR3 is 15 amino acids long. The germline gives CDR1 SGDLS, CDR2 YYNGEE. Deletions cut 4 bases from V and 3 bases from J, with 13 bases between. The CDR3: CASSNGQKPNEKLFF. DNA for the CDR3: TGTGCCAGCAGCAATGGACAGAAGCCTAATGAAAAACTGTTTTTT.

This sequence joins TRBV5-1 and TRBJ2-7, with a possible D match to TRBD1 (7 bases). V was cut by 3 bases and J by 6 bases, with 19 bases left in between. Per germline, CDR1 SGHRS and CDR2 YFSETQ. There are 15 residues in the CDR3. CDR3 loop: CASSWTGGGGSEQYF. CDR3 sequence (DNA): TGCGCCAGCAGCTGGACAGGAGGAGGAGGGTCCGAGCAGTACTTC.

V and J are TRBV27 and TRBJ2-7; TRBD1 agrees at 9 bases. The germline gives CDR1 MNHEY, CDR2 SMNVEV (reference sequence). V lost 1 base to trimming and J lost 2 bases; unmatched junction nucleotides: 6. This CDR3 contains 16 residues. CDR3 residues: CASSLFPGTGTYEQYF. CDR3 DNA sequence: TGTGCCAGCAGTTTATTCCCCGGGACAGGGACCTACGAGCAGTACTTC.

The chain combines TRBV7-3 with TRBJ2-3; TRBD2 matches 14 bases. Unmatched junction bases numbered 9, after V lost 2 bases and J lost 2 bases. The germline V gene has CDR1 SGHTA and CDR2 FQGTGA. The CDR3 totals 19 residues. The CDR3 sequence is CASSLGAGTSGSVTDTQYF. Written as DNA, the CDR3 is TGTGCCAGCAGCTTAGGAGCCGGGACTAGCGGGAGTGTCACAGATACGCAGTATTTT.